This T cell receptor beta chain was observed in a study of blood T cell repertoires in COVID-19. The germline V gene has CDR1 LNHDA and CDR2 SQIVND (reference sequence). The CDR3 contains 12 residues. Between the trimmed V and J ends, which lost 3 bases and 5 bases, there was a span of 6 bases. Some clones are missing from TCRdb's copy, which holds only in-frame ones; the method was immunoSEQ multiplex PCR. The sample contains around 50,000 clones, over 70% of which appear only once. This clonotype was obtained from a human donor in a cohort sampled during active COVID-19. The rearrangement joins TRBV19 to TRBJ2-3; D remains unclear. The sequenced sample was peripheral blood. CDR3 bases: TGTGCCAGTAGTATGCGACTAGATACGCAGTATTTT. Translation: CASSMRLDTQYF. The variable domain in full, completed from reference TRBV19 and TRBJ2-3, reads DGGITQSPKYLFRKEGQNVTLSCEQNLNHDAMYWYRQDPGQGLRLIYYSQIVNDFQKGDIAEGYSVSREKKESFPLTVTSAQKNPTAFYLCASSMRLDTQYFGPGTRLTVL.